This TCR beta chain is drawn from a study of PD-1 blockade in classical Hodgkin lymphoma. Each patient relapsed following autologous stem cell transplantation, and prior brentuximab vedotin exposure differed. V was trimmed by 0 bases and J by 0 bases, leaving 18 bases between them. Germline values: CDR1 ENHRY, CDR2 SYGVKD. The CDR3 runs to 20 residues. The repertoire was sequenced with immunoSEQ multiplex PCR; TCRdb's copy has only in-frame clones and lacks some. Of about 90,000 clones detected, about 91% appear once; the ten largest clones hold around 11%. This clonotype originated in a human donor with classical Hodgkin lymphoma. Source: peripheral blood mononuclear cells (PBMCs), taken before the second cycle of nivolumab. The chain is built from TRBV10-3 and TRBJ1-6; D is possibly TRBD1 (6 bases). CDR3 bases: TGTGCCATCAGTGAGTCAACGGGGGCTCTCGGAAGCTCCTATAATTCACCCCTCCACTTT. Amino acids: CAISESTGALGSSYNSPLHF.